This TCR beta chain was documented in a study of blood T cell repertoires in COVID-19. Study details: COVID-19 samples from acute and convalescent phases originated in the United States, Italy and Spain.

Seattle participants joined during active infection and were tracked over time. As originally analysed: The assay estimated nucleated cells by amplifying reference gene primers. Assay used: immunoSEQ multiplex PCR; TCRdb lists only in-frame clones, some missing. V, J and clone size are those of that table, while D and trimming were read from the DNA. The sample has about 150,000 clones; 83% are singletons. There are 16 residues in the CDR3. The germline V gene encodes CDR1 SGHVS and CDR2 FNYEAQ. V shed 5 bases and J 4 bases; nucleotides not matched to a gene: 8. The specimen was peripheral blood. The genes are TRBV7-6 and TRBJ2-3; 11 nucleotides align to TRBD1. The sequence was obtained from a woman in her sixties or seventies with COVID-19, enrolled during active disease. The CDR3 DNA reads as TGTGCCAGCAGCCGGAATAAGGGACAGGGGGCAGATACGCAGTATTTT. Translated, it gives CASSRNKGQGADTQYF.